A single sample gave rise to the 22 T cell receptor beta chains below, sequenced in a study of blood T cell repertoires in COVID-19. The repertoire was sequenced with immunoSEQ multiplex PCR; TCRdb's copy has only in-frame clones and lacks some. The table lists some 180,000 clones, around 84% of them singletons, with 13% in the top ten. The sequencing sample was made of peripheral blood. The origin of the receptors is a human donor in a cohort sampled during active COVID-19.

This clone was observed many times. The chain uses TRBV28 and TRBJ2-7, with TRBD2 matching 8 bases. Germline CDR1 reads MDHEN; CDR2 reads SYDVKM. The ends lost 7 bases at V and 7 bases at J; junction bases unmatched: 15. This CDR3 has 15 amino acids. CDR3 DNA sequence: TGTGCCAGCACCCGACGTGAGCGGGAGCTGGGAGAGCAGTACTTC. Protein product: CASTRRERELGEQYF.

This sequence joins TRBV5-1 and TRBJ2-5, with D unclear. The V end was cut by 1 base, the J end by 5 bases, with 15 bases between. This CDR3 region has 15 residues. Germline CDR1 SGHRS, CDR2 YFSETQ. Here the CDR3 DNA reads TGCGCCAGCAGCTTGACAGTAAACGCAATGGAGACCCAGTACTTC. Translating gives CASSLTVNAMETQYF.

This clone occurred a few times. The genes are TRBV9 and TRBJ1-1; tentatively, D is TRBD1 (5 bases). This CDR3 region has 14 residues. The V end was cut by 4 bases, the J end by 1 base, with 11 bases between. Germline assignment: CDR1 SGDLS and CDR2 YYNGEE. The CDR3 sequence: CASSLRGENTEAFF. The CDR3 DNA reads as TGTGCCAGCAGCCTCCGGGGGGAGAACACTGAAGCTTTCTTT.

The CDR3 spells CASSQVWGDSYEQYF. The CDR3 bases are TGCGCCAGCAGCCAAGTTTGGGGGGACTCCTACGAGCAGTACTTC. The rearrangement links TRBV4-1 to TRBJ2-7, with a weak D call TRBD2 (6 bases). The ends were cut back, 1 base at V and 0 bases at J, with 10 bases in the middle. This CDR3 has 15 amino acids. Germline V CDR1 and CDR2: MGHRA, YSYEKL.

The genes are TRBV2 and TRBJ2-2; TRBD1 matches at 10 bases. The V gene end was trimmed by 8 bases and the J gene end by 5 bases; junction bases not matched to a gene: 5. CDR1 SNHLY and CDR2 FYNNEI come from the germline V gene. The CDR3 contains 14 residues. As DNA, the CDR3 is TGTGCCAGCCGGGACAGGGGTGTAACCGGGGAGCTGTTTTTT. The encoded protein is CASRDRGVTGELFF.

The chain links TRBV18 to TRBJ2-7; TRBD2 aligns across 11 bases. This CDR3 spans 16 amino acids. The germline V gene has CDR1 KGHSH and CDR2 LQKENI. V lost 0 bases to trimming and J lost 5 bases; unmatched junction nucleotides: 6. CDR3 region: CASSPPSLAGGDEQYF. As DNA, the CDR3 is TGTGCCAGCTCACCACCGAGTCTAGCGGGAGGCGACGAGCAGTACTTC.

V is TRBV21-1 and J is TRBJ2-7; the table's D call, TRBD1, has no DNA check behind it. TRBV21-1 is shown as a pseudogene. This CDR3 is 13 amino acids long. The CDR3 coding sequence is TGTGCCAGCAGCCGGGACAAAACCTACGAGCAGTACTTC. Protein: CASSRDKTYEQYF.

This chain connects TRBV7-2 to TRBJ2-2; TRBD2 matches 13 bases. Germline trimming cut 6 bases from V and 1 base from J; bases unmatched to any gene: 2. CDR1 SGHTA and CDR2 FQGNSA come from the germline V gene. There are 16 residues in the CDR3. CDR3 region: CASRRLAGGNTGELFF. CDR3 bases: TGTGCCAGCAGAAGACTAGCGGGAGGGAACACCGGGGAGCTGTTTTTT.

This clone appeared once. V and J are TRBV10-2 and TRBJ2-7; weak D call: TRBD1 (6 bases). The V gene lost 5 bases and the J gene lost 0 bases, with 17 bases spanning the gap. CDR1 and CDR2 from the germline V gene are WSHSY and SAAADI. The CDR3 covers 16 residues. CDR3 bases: TGCGCCAGCAGTCCCGAACTACAGGGAAGCTCCTACGAGCAGTACTTC. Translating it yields CASSPELQGSSYEQYF.

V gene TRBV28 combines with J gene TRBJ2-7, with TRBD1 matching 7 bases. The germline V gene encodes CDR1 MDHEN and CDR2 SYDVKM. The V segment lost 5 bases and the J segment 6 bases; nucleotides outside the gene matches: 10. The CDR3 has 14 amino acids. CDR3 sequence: CASSLRQGSSEQYF. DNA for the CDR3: TGTGCCAGCAGTCTTAGACAGGGATCATCCGAGCAGTACTTC.

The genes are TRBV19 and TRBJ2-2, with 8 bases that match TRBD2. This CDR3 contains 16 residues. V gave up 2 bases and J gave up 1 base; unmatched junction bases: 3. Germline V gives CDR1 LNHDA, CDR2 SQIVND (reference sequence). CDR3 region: CASSIIAGQNTGELFF. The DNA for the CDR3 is TGTGCCAGTAGTATAATAGCGGGACAGAACACCGGGGAGCTGTTTTTT.

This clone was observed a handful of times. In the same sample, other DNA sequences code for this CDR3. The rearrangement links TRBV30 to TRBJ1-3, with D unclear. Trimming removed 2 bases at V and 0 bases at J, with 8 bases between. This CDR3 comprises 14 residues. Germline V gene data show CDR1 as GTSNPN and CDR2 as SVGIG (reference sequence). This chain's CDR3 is CAWSYPGSGNTIYF. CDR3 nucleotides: TGTGCCTGGAGTTACCCGGGCTCTGGAAACACCATATATTTT.

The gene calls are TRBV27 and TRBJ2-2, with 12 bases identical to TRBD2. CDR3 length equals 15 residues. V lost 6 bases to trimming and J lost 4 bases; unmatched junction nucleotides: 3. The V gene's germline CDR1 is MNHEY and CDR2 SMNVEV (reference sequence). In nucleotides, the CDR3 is TGTGCCAGCAGGAAACTAGCGGGAGGCACCGGGGAGCTGTTTTTT. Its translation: CASRKLAGGTGELFF.

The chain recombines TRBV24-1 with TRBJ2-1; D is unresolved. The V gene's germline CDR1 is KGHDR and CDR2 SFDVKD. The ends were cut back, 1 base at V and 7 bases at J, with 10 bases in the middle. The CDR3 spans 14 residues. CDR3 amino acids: CATSDFPPRNEQFF. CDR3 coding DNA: TGTGCCACCAGTGATTTTCCGCCGCGGAATGAGCAGTTCTTC.

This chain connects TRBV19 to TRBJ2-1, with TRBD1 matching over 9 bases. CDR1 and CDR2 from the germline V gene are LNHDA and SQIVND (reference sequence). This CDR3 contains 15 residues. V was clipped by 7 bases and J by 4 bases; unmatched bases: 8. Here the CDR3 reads CASNPGTGPYNEQFF. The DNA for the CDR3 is TGTGCCAGTAATCCCGGGACAGGGCCGTACAATGAGCAGTTCTTC.

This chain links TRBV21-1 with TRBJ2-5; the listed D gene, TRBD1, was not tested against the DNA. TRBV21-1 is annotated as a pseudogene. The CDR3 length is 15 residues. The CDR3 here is CAGRLRQGLRETQYF. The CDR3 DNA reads TGTGCCGGCCGTCTAAGACAGGGCTTGAGAGAGACCCAGTACTTC.

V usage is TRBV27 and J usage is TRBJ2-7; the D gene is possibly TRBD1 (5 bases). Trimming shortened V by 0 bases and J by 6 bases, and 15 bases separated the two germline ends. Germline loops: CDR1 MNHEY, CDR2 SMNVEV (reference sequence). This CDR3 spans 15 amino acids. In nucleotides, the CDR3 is TGTGCCAGCAGTTTATCCTTTCAGGGTATAAGCGAGCAGTACTTC. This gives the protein CASSLSFQGISEQYF.

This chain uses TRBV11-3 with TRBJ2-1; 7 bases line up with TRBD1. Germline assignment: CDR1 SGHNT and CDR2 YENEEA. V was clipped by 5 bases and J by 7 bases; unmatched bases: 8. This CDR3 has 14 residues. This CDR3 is CASSPRQGSNEQFF. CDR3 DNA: TGTGCCAGCAGCCCTCGACAGGGTAGTAATGAGCAGTTCTTC.

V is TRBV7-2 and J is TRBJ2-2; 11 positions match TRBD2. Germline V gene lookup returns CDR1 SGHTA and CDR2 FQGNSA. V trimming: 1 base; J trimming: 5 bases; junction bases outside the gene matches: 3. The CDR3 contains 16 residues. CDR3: CASSLVAGGYTGELFF. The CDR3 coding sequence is TGTGCCAGCAGCTTAGTAGCGGGAGGGTATACCGGGGAGCTGTTTTTT.

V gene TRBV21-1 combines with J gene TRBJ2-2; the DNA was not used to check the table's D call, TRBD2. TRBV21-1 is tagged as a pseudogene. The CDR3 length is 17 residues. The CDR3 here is CASSKGDGQGGTGELFF. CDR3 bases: TGTGCCAGCAGCAAAGGCGATGGGCAGGGAGGCACCGGGGAGCTGTTTTTT.

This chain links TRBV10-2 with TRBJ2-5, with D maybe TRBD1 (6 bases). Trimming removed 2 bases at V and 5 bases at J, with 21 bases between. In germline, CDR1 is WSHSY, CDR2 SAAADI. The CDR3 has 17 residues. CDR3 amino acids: CASSEGLRQGRRETQYF. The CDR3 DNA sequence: TGCGCCAGCAGTGAGGGATTAAGGCAGGGGCGGCGGGAGACCCAGTACTTC.

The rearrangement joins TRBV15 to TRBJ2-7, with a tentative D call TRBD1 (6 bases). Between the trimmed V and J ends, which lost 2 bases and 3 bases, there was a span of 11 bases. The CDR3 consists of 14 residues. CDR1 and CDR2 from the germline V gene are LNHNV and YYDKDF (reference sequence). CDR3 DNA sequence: TGTGCCACCAGCAGATCCAGGACAGTCTACGAGCAGTACTTC. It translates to CATSRSRTVYEQYF.